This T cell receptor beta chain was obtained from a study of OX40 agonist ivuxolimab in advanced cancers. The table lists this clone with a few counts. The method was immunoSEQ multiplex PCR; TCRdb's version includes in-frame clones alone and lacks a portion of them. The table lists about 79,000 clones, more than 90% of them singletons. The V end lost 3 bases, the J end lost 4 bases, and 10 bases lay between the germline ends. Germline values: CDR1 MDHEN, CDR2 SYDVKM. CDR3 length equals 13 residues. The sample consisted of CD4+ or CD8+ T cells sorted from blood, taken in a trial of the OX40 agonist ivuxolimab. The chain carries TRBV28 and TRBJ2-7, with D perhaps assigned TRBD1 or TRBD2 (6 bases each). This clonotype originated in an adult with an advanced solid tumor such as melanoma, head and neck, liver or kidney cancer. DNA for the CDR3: TGTGCCAGCAGTTTGGGGGGCCAATACGAGCAGTACTTC. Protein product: CASSLGGQYEQYF.